These 21 T cell receptor beta chains were sequenced from one sample in a study of blood T cell repertoires in COVID-19. This table comes from immunoSEQ multiplex PCR, and its TCRdb copy is limited to in-frame clones, with some not included. The sample comprises roughly 330,000 clones, about 82% of which are singletons, and about 1.7% rests with the top ten. The material sequenced was peripheral blood. These receptors originate from a woman aged 45 to 65 with acute or convalescent COVID-19.

This chain uses TRBV5-1 with TRBJ2-5; no clear D gene. The germline V gene has CDR1 SGHRS and CDR2 YFSETQ. The CDR3 has 12 residues. V was shortened by 0 bases and J by 5 bases, with 5 bases between the two germline ends. This CDR3 reads CASSLGEETQYF. In nucleotides, the CDR3 is TGCGCCAGCAGCTTGGGAGAGGAGACCCAGTACTTC.

Written as DNA, the CDR3 is TGTGCCAGCAGCGTCGACACAATCATTCTTAATGAGCAGTTCTTC. This gives the protein CASSVDTIILNEQFF. V is TRBV7-2 and J is TRBJ2-1; D remains ambiguous. The V end lost 5 bases, the J end lost 7 bases, and 18 bases lay between the germline ends. Germline V gene data show CDR1 as SGHTA and CDR2 as FQGNSA. This CDR3 has 15 residues. The whole variable domain, filled in from reference TRBV7-2 and TRBJ2-1, reads GAGVSQSPSNKVTEKGKDVELRCDPISGHTALYWYRQSLGQGLEFLIYFQGNSAPDKSGLPSDRFSAERTGGSVSTLTIQRTQQEDSAVYLCASSVDTIILNEQFFGPGTRLTVL.

This clone was detected once. The rearrangement joins TRBV5-1 to TRBJ2-5; TRBD2 aligns across 8 bases. Germline lookup yields CDR1 SGHRS and CDR2 YFSETQ. The CDR3 extends over 14 amino acids. Trimming at V came to 1 base and at J to 4 bases, leaving 3 bases not matched to a gene. CDR3 protein: CASSLTGLGETQYF. CDR3 nucleotides: TGCGCCAGCAGCTTGACGGGACTAGGAGAGACCCAGTACTTC.

The count of this clone is one. The gene calls are TRBV2 and TRBJ2-5; D possibly corresponds to TRBD2 (7 bases). The V gene lost 3 bases and the J gene lost 4 bases, with 27 bases spanning the gap. The CDR3 is 19 residues long. CDR1 and CDR2 (germline): SNHLY, FYNNEI. In DNA form, the CDR3 reads TGTGCCAGCAGTGACGAGTGGTCGGGGGGCGTAAATTGGGGAGAGACCCAGTACTTC. Residues: CASSDEWSGGVNWGETQYF.

Only a few counts were recorded for this clone. This rearrangement joins TRBV14 to TRBJ2-7; 7 positions match TRBD2. The CDR3 has 13 residues. Germline trimming cut 1 base from V and 4 bases from J; bases unmatched to any gene: 1. In germline, CDR1 is SGHDN, CDR2 FVKESK. The CDR3 bases are TGTGCCAGCAGCCAAGTACTAGCGTACGAGCAGTACTTC. Translating gives CASSQVLAYEQYF.

The chain combines TRBV5-1 with TRBJ2-2, with TRBD1 identical over 8 bases. V gave up 1 base and J gave up 3 bases; unmatched junction bases: 2. CDR1 and CDR2 (germline): SGHRS, YFSETQ. The length of the CDR3 is 15 residues. The CDR3 reads CASSLRQGYTGELFF. In DNA form, the CDR3 reads TGCGCCAGCAGCTTGCGACAGGGGTACACCGGGGAGCTGTTTTTT.

V gene TRBV5-1 combines with J gene TRBJ2-3, with 7 bases matching TRBD2. The germline CDR1 and CDR2 sequences are SGHRS and YFSETQ. V gave up 1 base and J gave up 0 bases; unmatched junction bases: 8. CDR3 length: 17 residues. The CDR3 region is CASSLWGTTASTDTQYF. The CDR3 DNA reads as TGCGCCAGCAGCTTGTGGGGGACTACGGCTAGCACAGATACGCAGTATTTT. Together with reference TRBV5-1 and TRBJ2-3, the CDR3 gives the full variable domain: KAGVTQTPRYLIKTRGQQVTLSCSPISGHRSVSWYQQTPGQGLQFLFEYFSETQRNKGNFPGRFSGRQFSNSRSEMNVSTLELGDSALYLCASSLWGTTASTDTQYFGPGTRLTVL.

The rearrangement links TRBV23-1 to TRBJ1-5, with a weak D call TRBD1 (5 bases). TRBV23-1 is known as an ORF, though its function is uncertain. V was cut by 1 base and J by 2 bases, with 15 bases left in between. The CDR3 runs to 17 residues. CDR3 in amino acids: CASSQFRGDAGNQPQHF. CDR3 DNA: TGCGCCAGCAGTCAATTTCGGGGGGATGCGGGCAATCAGCCCCAGCATTTT.

This chain uses TRBV5-1 with TRBJ2-7, with 9 positions matching TRBD1. The V gene's germline CDR1 is SGHRS and CDR2 YFSETQ. The J segment lost 4 bases and the V segment lost 0 bases, leaving 5 bases of the junction unmatched. This CDR3 contains 15 residues. In nucleotides, the CDR3 is TGCGCCAGCAGCTTGGATTCGGGACAGGGTTACGAGCAGTACTTC. Its protein product is CASSLDSGQGYEQYF. Variable domain in full (rest from reference TRBV5-1 and TRBJ2-7): KAGVTQTPRYLIKTRGQQVTLSCSPISGHRSVSWYQQTPGQGLQFLFEYFSETQRNKGNFPGRFSGRQFSNSRSEMNVSTLELGDSALYLCASSLDSGQGYEQYFGPGTRLTVT.

In its sample, this clone was seen a few times. The chain couples TRBV11-2 to TRBJ2-1; 7 bases fit TRBD2. Germline loops: CDR1 SGHAT, CDR2 FQNNGV. V lost 6 bases and J lost 8; bases outside the gene matches: 16. This CDR3 spans 16 amino acids. The CDR3 region has the DNA TGTGCCAGCAGTTCTGCTCCGGGAGGTGGCGTCGATGAGCAGTTCTTC. This translates into CASSSAPGGGVDEQFF.

The V call is TRBV5-4, the J call TRBJ2-1; 8 nucleotides match TRBD2. The V gene's germline CDR1 is SGHNT and CDR2 YYREEE (reference sequence). Trimming took 4 bases from V and 3 from J; bases not matched to a gene: 6. This CDR3 region has 15 residues. DNA of the CDR3: TGTGCCAGCAGCCGTAGCGGGGCGAACTACAATGAGCAGTTCTTC. It translates to CASSRSGANYNEQFF.

This chain connects TRBV18 to TRBJ1-3, with 10 bases fitting TRBD1. The CDR3 totals 17 residues. Germline-derived CDR1 and CDR2 are KGHSH and LQKENI. With 4 bases clipped from V and 2 bases from J, the junction kept 8 bases outside the gene matches. CDR3 protein: CASSRNSGTGAGNTIYF. The CDR3 DNA follows: TGTGCCAGCTCACGGAATTCCGGGACAGGGGCTGGAAACACCATATATTTT. Based on the CDR3 plus reference TRBV18 and TRBJ1-3, the full variable domain is NAGVMQNPRHLVRRRGQEARLRCSPMKGHSHVYWYRQLPEEGLKFMVYLQKENIIDESGMPKERFSAEFPKEGPSILRIQQVVRGDSAAYFCASSRNSGTGAGNTIYFGEGSWLTVV.

In DNA form, the CDR3 reads TGTGCCAGCAGCAAACTTGGACAGACTGAAGCTTTCTTT. It specifies CASSKLGQTEAFF. The chain joins TRBV11-1 to TRBJ1-1; D might be TRBD1 (6 bases). The CDR3 runs 13 residues. Germline assignment: CDR1 SGHAT and CDR2 FQDESV (reference sequence). Trimming stripped 5 bases from V and 5 bases from J, with 12 bases between.

CDR3 nucleotides: TGTGCCAGCGGGGACACGTACTCCGGCGATCAGCCCCAGCATTTT. Its translation: CASGDTYSGDQPQHF. The chain couples TRBV28 to TRBJ1-5, with a possible D match to TRBD1 (6 bases). V was shortened by 8 bases and J by 5 bases, with 19 bases between the two germline ends. There are 15 residues in the CDR3. From germline, CDR1 is MDHEN and CDR2 SYDVKM. Full variable domain (missing parts from reference TRBV28 and TRBJ1-5): DVKVTQSSRYLVKRTGEKVFLECVQDMDHENMFWYRQDPGLGLRLIYFSYDVKMKEKGDIPEGYSVSREKKERFSLILESASTNQTSMYLCASGDTYSGDQPQHFGDGTRLSIL.

V usage is TRBV9 and J usage is TRBJ2-1, with D perhaps matching TRBD2 (6 bases). The CDR3 covers 14 residues. Germline CDR1 reads SGDLS; CDR2 reads YYNGEE. V lost 4 bases to trimming and J lost 6 bases, with 14 bases between them. The CDR3 nucleotides read TGTGCCAGCAGCCGCCTGAGCGGGTCCAATGAGCAGTTCTTC. It codes for CASSRLSGSNEQFF.

This clone was observed a handful of times. The V and J genes are TRBV20-1 and TRBJ2-7; 9 nucleotides match TRBD2. The CDR3 contains 12 residues. V was clipped by 3 bases and J by 5 bases; unmatched bases: 2. CDR1 and CDR2 (germline): DFQATT, SNEGSKA (reference sequence). The CDR3 loop reads CSASSGSNEQYF. DNA for the CDR3: TGCAGTGCTAGTAGCGGGAGTAACGAGCAGTACTTC.

V usage is TRBV24-1 and J usage is TRBJ2-3; TRBD2 matches 7 bases. Trimming at V came to 4 bases and at J to 1 base, leaving 22 bases not matched to a gene. Germline V gene data show CDR1 as KGHDR and CDR2 as SFDVKD. The CDR3 sequence is 21 residues long. The CDR3 DNA sequence: TGTGCCACCAGTGACCCCGGGTATAGGCGGGAGAGCGAAGGGGGCACAGATACGCAGTATTTT. This sequence encodes CATSDPGYRRESEGGTDTQYF.

This clone occurred once. In nucleotides, the CDR3 is TGCGCCAGCAGCTTGGACTCAGGGGGAGCTTTCTTT. Translated, it gives CASSLDSGGAFF. The rearrangement links TRBV5-1 to TRBJ1-1, with TRBD1 matching over 7 bases. The V and J ends lost 0 bases and 10 bases, in that order; junction bases with no gene match: 3. In germline, CDR1 is SGHRS, CDR2 YFSETQ. The CDR3 is 12 residues long.

The table lists this clone with a count of one. The V and J genes are TRBV6-5 and TRBJ2-1, with TRBD2 matching over 8 bases. Germline V gene lookup returns CDR1 MNHEY and CDR2 SVGAGI. The CDR3 covers 13 residues. Trimming removed 6 bases from V and 7 bases from J; junction bases left unmatched: 5. CDR3 sequence reads: CASRTGGGNEQFF. CDR3 bases: TGTGCCAGCAGAACAGGCGGGGGGAATGAGCAGTTCTTC.

A single count supports this clone. The rearrangement joins TRBV3-1 (or the pseudogene TRBV3-2) to TRBJ2-7; 7 positions agree with TRBD2. This CDR3 comprises 13 residues. Per the germline V gene, CDR1 is LGHDT and CDR2 is YNNKEL (reference sequence). Trimming took 4 bases from V and 3 from J; bases not matched to a gene: 3. The CDR3, as DNA: TGTGCCAGCAGCCGGCGGGGGAGCTACGAGCAGTACTTC. This gives the protein CASSRRGSYEQYF.

This clone occurred a few times. The rearrangement joins TRBV18 to TRBJ1-4; 8 positions agree with TRBD1. V was pared by 3 bases and J by 4 bases, with 7 bases of the junction left unmatched. There are 16 residues in the CDR3. Germline CDR1 and CDR2: KGHSH and LQKENI. The CDR3 is CASSPAQGAFNEKLFF. Written as DNA, the CDR3 is TGTGCCAGCTCACCCGCCCAGGGGGCCTTTAATGAAAAACTGTTTTTT.